A single sample gave rise to the 9 T cell receptor beta chains below, sequenced in a study of shared clonotypes between healthy human individuals. Measured with immunoSEQ multiplex PCR; TCRdb has only the in-frame clones, and not every one. The profile covers about 1.4 million clones, with around 95% appearing a single time and approximately 1.2% taken by the ten largest. What was sequenced was naive CD4+ T cells sorted from blood. As to subset: CD45RA+ positively selected. These receptors were collected from a man aged 25 to 45 in good health.

For the CDR3, the DNA is TGTGCCAGCAGCTTAGGCCTTCGGGACAGACAAGAGACCCAGTACTTC. It is translated as CASSLGLRDRQETQYF. The J gene is TRBJ2-5, the V gene TRBV11-3, with 7 nucleotides matching TRBD1. The J segment lost 2 bases and the V segment lost 1 base, leaving 7 bases of the junction unmatched. Germline V gene data show CDR1 as SGHNT and CDR2 as YENEEA. CDR3 length: 16 residues.

Of note for this clone: The same CDR3 is also encoded by other DNA sequences in this sample. V and J are TRBV6-5 and TRBJ2-7; no reliable D call. Germline V CDR1 and CDR2: MNHEY, SVGAGI. The CDR3 loop spans 13 amino acids. V dropped 0 bases and J dropped 4 bases, with 7 bases sitting between them. The CDR3 loop reads CASSYSGSYEQYF. The CDR3 nucleotides read TGTGCCAGCAGTTACTCCGGGTCATACGAGCAGTACTTC.

This clone was seen more than once but under ten times. The genes are TRBV15 and TRBJ2-7; D unclear. V was cut by 1 base and J by 2 bases, with 9 bases left in between. The germline V gene has CDR1 LNHNV and CDR2 YYDKDF (reference sequence). This CDR3 spans 14 amino acids. CDR3 protein: CATSRVGSTYEQYF. The CDR3 nucleotides are TGTGCCACCAGCAGAGTAGGCAGCACCTACGAGCAGTACTTC.

CDR3 amino acids: CASSRPSGREYTDTQYF. Here the CDR3 DNA reads TGCGCCAGCAGTCGGCCTTCGGGGCGGGAGTACACAGATACGCAGTATTTT. This chain connects TRBV23-1 to TRBJ2-3, with TRBD2 identical over 7 bases. TRBV23-1 is an ORF for which the function is uncertain. With V trimmed by 4 bases and J by 2 bases, 12 bases remained unmatched. The CDR3 totals 17 residues.

The CDR3 spells CASSLINRPYEQYF. The CDR3, as DNA: TGTGCCAGCAGCTTAATAAATCGGCCTTACGAGCAGTACTTC. The V call is TRBV11-2, the J call TRBJ2-7; no clear D. The CDR3 contains 14 residues. V was shortened by 2 bases and J by 4 bases, with 12 bases between the two germline ends. In germline, CDR1 is SGHAT, CDR2 FQNNGV.

This sequence joins TRBV5-1 and TRBJ2-5, with D uncertain. Germline assignment: CDR1 SGHRS and CDR2 YFSETQ. The V end was cut by 5 bases, the J end by 5 bases, with 13 bases between. This CDR3 comprises 13 residues. CDR3 loop: CASREWVGETQYF. The CDR3 DNA follows: TGCGCCAGCAGGGAATGGGTCGGGGAGACCCAGTACTTC. The whole variable domain, filled in from reference TRBV5-1 and TRBJ2-5, reads KAGVTQTPRYLIKTRGQQVTLSCSPISGHRSVSWYQQTPGQGLQFLFEYFSETQRNKGNFPGRFSGRQFSNSRSEMNVSTLELGDSALYLCASREWVGETQYFGPGTRLLVL.

This chain joins TRBV7-9 and TRBJ1-4; no definite D call. Germline CDR1 SEHNR, CDR2 FQNEAQ (reference sequence). The CDR3 consists of 13 residues. Trimming pared 4 bases from V and 8 bases from J, leaving 11 bases between. The CDR3 loop is CASSSLYGEKLFF. The CDR3 DNA reads TGTGCCAGCAGCTCCCTTTATGGAGAAAAACTGTTTTTT.

The chain recombines TRBV5-1 with TRBJ1-1; D gene uncertain. CDR1 and CDR2 from the germline V gene are SGHRS and YFSETQ. The CDR3 has 11 residues. The V gene lost 6 bases and the J gene lost 7 bases, with 10 bases spanning the gap. CDR3 in amino acids: CASTPLYEAFF. CDR3 DNA sequence: TGCGCCAGCACCCCCCTTTATGAAGCTTTCTTT.

The chain joins TRBV5-1 to TRBJ2-1; TRBD1 agrees at 9 bases. Looked up from germline, CDR1 is SGHRS and CDR2 is YFSETQ. The J segment lost 8 bases and the V segment lost 4 bases, leaving 10 bases of the junction unmatched. The CDR3 length is 15 residues. CDR3 in amino acids: CASSPDRGIRDEQFF. The CDR3 nucleotides are TGCGCCAGCAGCCCTGACAGGGGGATCAGGGATGAGCAGTTCTTC.